This T cell receptor beta chain was sequenced for a study of shared clonotypes between healthy human individuals. Study outcomes and limitations: Compared with clonotypes that all four donors shared, non-shared clonotypes had lower generation probabilities. Few donors restricted represented genetic and exposure-history diversity. Naive subsets generally had larger estimated richness than memory subsets.

Deep-level assay runs were performed. The repertoire was sequenced with immunoSEQ multiplex PCR; TCRdb's copy has only in-frame clones and lacks some. The data contain around 750,000 clones, around two thirds of them singletons. A remark on this clone: Its specificity is unknown.

The CDR3 length is 16 residues. The J segment lost 4 bases and the V segment lost 5 bases, leaving 9 bases of the junction unmatched. The germline V gene has CDR1 SGHVS and CDR2 FQNEAQ. This chain links TRBV7-8 with TRBJ2-2; 8 nucleotides match TRBD2. The sample comprised memory CD4+ T cells sorted from blood. Specified subset: CD45RA-negative fraction. This sequence was found in a woman aged 25-40 years in good health. CDR3: CASSGRTSSLTGELFF. The CDR3 region has the DNA TGTGCCAGCAGCGGTCGGACTAGCAGCCTCACCGGGGAGCTGTTTTTT.